A selection of T cell receptor beta chains follows, all from one sample in a study of blood T cell repertoires in COVID-19. Libraries were prepared by immunoSEQ multiplex PCR; TCRdb keeps only in-frame clonotypes and omits some of them. The table shows about 170,000 clones, with 90% to 95% occurring only once. Sequenced sample: peripheral blood. The source is a woman aged 45-65 years with acute or convalescent COVID-19. CDR3s include the opening cysteine and the closing phenylalanine or tryptophan. A D gene is named only where the DNA matches it firmly. Clone size, where shown, is once, few, many, or a class for clones that have expanded.

v_call: TRBV5-6; clone_size: -; j_call: TRBJ1-5; d_call: -; cdr3_nt: TGTGCCAGCAGCTTGGCCGGGCAGCCCCAGCATTTT; cdr3_aa: CASSLAGQPQHF
v_call: TRBV6-5; clone_size: once; j_call: TRBJ2-1; d_call: -; cdr3_nt: TGTGCCAGCAGTTACGGGGCGAGTGAGCAGTTCTTC; cdr3_aa: CASSYGASEQFF
v_call: TRBV5-4; clone_size: -; j_call: TRBJ1-2; d_call: -; cdr3_nt: TGTGCCAGCAGCACGGACAGTCTATATGGCTACACCTTC; cdr3_aa: CASSTDSLYGYTF
v_call: TRBV7-9; clone_size: once; j_call: TRBJ1-2; d_call: -; cdr3_nt: TGTGCCAGCAGCCAAATTAATTCCGGGTATGGCTACACCTTC; cdr3_aa: CASSQINSGYGYTF
v_call: TRBV19; clone_size: -; j_call: TRBJ2-1; d_call: TRBD2; cdr3_nt: TGTGCCAGTAGTTACGGACTAGCGGGAGAGGCCTACAATGAGCAGTTCTTC; cdr3_aa: CASSYGLAGEAYNEQFF
v_call: TRBV28; clone_size: -; j_call: TRBJ2-7; d_call: -; cdr3_nt: TGTGCCAGCAGTTCCGTCTCGACAGGAAGATTAATCACCTACGAGCAGTACTTC; cdr3_aa: CASSSVSTGRLITYEQYF
v_call: TRBV3-1/TRBV3-2; clone_size: -; j_call: TRBJ2-3; d_call: TRBD2; cdr3_nt: TGTGCCAGCAGCCAATCCCTGGCGGGGGGGCAAGATACGCAGTATTTT; cdr3_aa: CASSQSLAGGQDTQYF
v_call: TRBV30; clone_size: -; j_call: TRBJ2-3; d_call: -; cdr3_nt: TGTGCCTGGAGTTTAGGGGGGGAGGGCACAGATACGCAGTATTTT; cdr3_aa: CAWSLGGEGTDTQYF
v_call: TRBV27; clone_size: -; j_call: TRBJ1-1; d_call: -; cdr3_nt: TGTGCCAGCAGTCAACGCCGGGGATCGGTCACTGAAGCTTTCTTT; cdr3_aa: CASSQRRGSVTEAFF
v_call: TRBV2; clone_size: -; j_call: TRBJ1-2; d_call: TRBD1; cdr3_nt: TGTGCCAGCAGTAAAAATGACAGGGCTAATGGCTACACCTTC; cdr3_aa: CASSKNDRANGYTF
v_call: TRBV7-9; clone_size: -; j_call: TRBJ1-2; d_call: TRBD1; cdr3_nt: TGTGCCAGCAGCGCGGACAGGGGGCTCGGCTACACCTTC; cdr3_aa: CASSADRGLGYTF
v_call: TRBV5-1; clone_size: -; j_call: TRBJ2-7; d_call: TRBD1; cdr3_nt: TGCGCCAGCAGCCCAGGACAGGGGGCGTCCTACGAGCAGTACTTC; cdr3_aa: CASSPGQGASYEQYF
v_call: TRBV4-1; clone_size: once; j_call: TRBJ1-5; d_call: -; cdr3_nt: -; cdr3_aa: CASSSGNQPQHF
v_call: TRBV11-2; clone_size: -; j_call: TRBJ2-2; d_call: TRBD2; cdr3_nt: TGTGCCAGCAGCGTAGGACTAGCGGGACGGGCCGGGGAGCTGTTTTTT; cdr3_aa: CASSVGLAGRAGELFF
v_call: TRBV7-9; clone_size: few; j_call: TRBJ2-7; d_call: -; cdr3_nt: TGTGCCAGCAGCTTATCCGCAGGGCCCTACGAGCAGTACTTC; cdr3_aa: CASSLSAGPYEQYF
v_call: TRBV7-8; clone_size: -; j_call: TRBJ2-1; d_call: TRBD2; cdr3_nt: TGTGCCAGCAGCTTAGAGGGACTAGCGGCCTACAATGAGCAGTTCTTC; cdr3_aa: CASSLEGLAAYNEQFF
v_call: TRBV2; clone_size: -; j_call: TRBJ1-5; d_call: -; cdr3_nt: TGTGCCAGCACCTCAAATAGTAATAGCAATCAGCCCCAGCATTTT; cdr3_aa: CASTSNSNSNQPQHF
v_call: TRBV12-5; clone_size: -; j_call: TRBJ1-1; d_call: TRBD1; cdr3_nt: TGTGCTAGTGGTTTTCGCCCGACAGGGGACACTGAAGCTTTCTTT; cdr3_aa: CASGFRPTGDTEAFF
v_call: TRBV28; clone_size: -; j_call: TRBJ2-7; d_call: TRBD1; cdr3_nt: TGTGCCAGCAGTCACGGGACAGGGTTCCCCTACGAGCAGTACTTC; cdr3_aa: CASSHGTGFPYEQYF
v_call: TRBV12-5; clone_size: -; j_call: TRBJ2-5; d_call: TRBD2; cdr3_nt: TGTGCTAGTGGCCGTGGACTAGCGGGAGCAGAGACCCAGTACTTC; cdr3_aa: CASGRGLAGAETQYF
v_call: TRBV5-6; clone_size: -; j_call: TRBJ2-2; d_call: TRBD2; cdr3_nt: TGTGCCAGCAGCTTTTCGGGCGGGGGGCCCGCCACCGGGGAGCTGTTTTTT; cdr3_aa: CASSFSGGGPATGELFF
v_call: TRBV7-3; clone_size: -; j_call: TRBJ1-3; d_call: TRBD1; cdr3_nt: TGTGCCAGCAACGGACAGGGAGAAGGAAACACCATATATTTT; cdr3_aa: CASNGQGEGNTIYF
v_call: TRBV10-3; clone_size: -; j_call: TRBJ2-2; d_call: -; cdr3_nt: TGTGCCATCGCACAGATTCCCACCGGGGAGCTGTTTTTT; cdr3_aa: CAIAQIPTGELFF
v_call: TRBV19; clone_size: -; j_call: TRBJ2-1; d_call: -; cdr3_nt: -; cdr3_aa: CASSASGVAGGTFF
v_call: TRBV24-1; clone_size: -; j_call: TRBJ1-2; d_call: TRBD1; cdr3_nt: TGTGCCACCAGTGATGGGACAGGGGTAAACTATGGCTACACCTTC; cdr3_aa: CATSDGTGVNYGYTF
v_call: TRBV3-1/TRBV3-2; clone_size: -; j_call: TRBJ1-2; d_call: -; cdr3_nt: TGTGCCAGCAGCCAAGGGGGTGACAGGCAGGATGGCTACACCTTC; cdr3_aa: CASSQGGDRQDGYTF
v_call: TRBV7-9; clone_size: -; j_call: TRBJ2-7; d_call: -; cdr3_nt: TGTGCCAGCAGCTTAGCTGATAGCGGCAGCTCCTACGAGCAGTACTTC; cdr3_aa: CASSLADSGSSYEQYF
v_call: TRBV2; clone_size: -; j_call: TRBJ2-7; d_call: TRBD2; cdr3_nt: TGTGCCAGAAGCGGGGGTAGCTCCTACGAGCAGTACTTC; cdr3_aa: CARSGGSSYEQYF
v_call: TRBV7-6; clone_size: -; j_call: TRBJ2-1; d_call: TRBD1; cdr3_nt: TGTGCCAGCAGCTTAGCCGACAGGGTACGCTCCTACAATGAGCAGTTCTTC; cdr3_aa: CASSLADRVRSYNEQFF
v_call: TRBV7-8; clone_size: -; j_call: TRBJ2-5; d_call: -; cdr3_nt: TGTGCCAGCAGCCGTACTAGGGTCAGAGAGACCCAGTACTTC; cdr3_aa: CASSRTRVRETQYF
v_call: TRBV3-1/TRBV3-2; clone_size: -; j_call: TRBJ2-7; d_call: -; cdr3_nt: TGTGCCAGCAGCCAAGCAAACAGACCCTCCTACGAGCAGTACTTC; cdr3_aa: CASSQANRPSYEQYF
v_call: TRBV2; clone_size: -; j_call: TRBJ1-1; d_call: -; cdr3_nt: TGTGCCAGCTGGACAGTGAACACTGAAGCTTTCTTT; cdr3_aa: CASWTVNTEAFF